This T cell receptor beta chain was obtained from a study of cytomegalovirus exposure and HLA in healthy donors. The germline V gene encodes CDR1 SNHLY and CDR2 FYNNEI. The junction had 9 bases not matched to a gene; V was cut back by 7 bases and J by 13 bases. The CDR3 is 11 residues long. The PCR was carried out with 60 Vbeta primers and 13 Jbeta primers. Profiling relied on immunoSEQ multiplex PCR, and the TCRdb table lists in-frame clones only, not all of them. The data hold about 120,000 clones, with about 83% observed a single time. The sequenced sample was PBMCs. The chain combines TRBV2 with TRBJ2-5, with 7 positions matching TRBD2. The clonotype comes from a female donor in good health and CMV-seronegative. The CDR3 region is CASTPTSPPYF. The CDR3 DNA is TGTGCCAGCACCCCGACTAGCCCCCCGTACTTC.